These 25 T cell receptor beta chains share one sample of origin, sequenced in a study of T cell responses to AZD1222 COVID-19 vaccine. The data were produced by immunoSEQ multiplex PCR, yet TCRdb's version contains in-frame clones alone and is incomplete. The data show over 85,000 clones, with about nine tenths seen just once and over 2% held by the top ten. This specimen was peripheral blood, taken 28 days after the second AZD1222 dose. Receptors originate from an adult who received the AZD1222 COVID-19 vaccine.

The chain is built from TRBV10-3 and TRBJ2-7; perhaps TRBD1 as D (6 bases). Trimming left V 4 bases short and J 4 bases short, with 11 bases between. Per germline, CDR1 ENHRY and CDR2 SYGVKD. The CDR3 runs 13 residues. The CDR3 loop is CAISGGLGYEQYF. Written as DNA, the CDR3 is TGTGCCATCAGTGGGGGGCTGGGGTACGAGCAGTACTTC.

V is TRBV28 and J is TRBJ2-1, with 8 bases fitting TRBD1. V lost 6 bases to trimming and J lost 7 bases; unmatched junction nucleotides: 2. The CDR3 totals 12 residues. Germline-derived CDR1 and CDR2 are MDHEN and SYDVKM. CDR3 in amino acids: CASRQGGNEQFF. The CDR3 DNA reads as TGTGCCAGCAGACAGGGGGGAAATGAGCAGTTCTTC.

The chain links TRBV21-1 to TRBJ1-1; TRBD1, the table's D call, lacks a check against the DNA. TRBV21-1 constitutes a pseudogene. This CDR3 comprises 22 residues. CDR3 DNA sequence: TGTGCCAGCAGCTCCCCCGAAATGGACAGGGGCGAGGGGGTTGGAATGAACACTGAAGCTTTCTTT. Translating gives CASSSPEMDRGEGVGMNTEAFF.

The chain carries TRBV7-8 and TRBJ1-6; no reliable D call. The germline gives CDR1 SGHVS, CDR2 FQNEAQ. The CDR3 has 15 amino acids. With 5 bases removed from V and 8 bases from J, the gap between germline ends came to 16 bases. In DNA form, the CDR3 reads TGTGCCAGCAGCCCAGAGACACGGGTCGATTCACCCCTCCACTTT. It codes for CASSPETRVDSPLHF.

The chain is built from TRBV12-3 or TRBV12-4 and TRBJ1-5; D is perhaps TRBD1 (5 bases). Trimming removed 7 bases from V and 4 bases from J, with 11 bases in between. The CDR3 length is 13 residues. Written as DNA, the CDR3 is TGTGCCAGCAACGGGAGGGGAAATCAGCCCCAGCATTTT. It encodes CASNGRGNQPQHF.

The rearrangement uses TRBV4-1 and TRBJ2-7; D unresolved. The CDR3 sequence is 13 residues long. V shed 1 base and J shed 2 bases, with 6 bases lying between them. CDR1 is MGHRA, CDR2 YSYEKL, per germline. CDR3 amino acids: CASSQVQAYEQYF. The CDR3 DNA is TGCGCCAGCAGCCAAGTACAAGCCTACGAGCAGTACTTC.

The J gene is TRBJ1-5, the V gene TRBV15; 8 bases are shared with TRBD1. Trimming at V came to 4 bases and at J to 6 bases, leaving 5 bases not matched to a gene. CDR3 length: 14 residues. Germline values: CDR1 LNHNV, CDR2 YYDKDF (reference sequence). The CDR3 DNA reads as TGTGCCACCAGCACCGCAGGGGGCGGTCAGCCCCAGCATTTT. It yields the protein CATSTAGGGQPQHF.

The V call is TRBV9, the J call TRBJ2-2, with D perhaps matching TRBD2 (5 bases). Germline CDR1 and CDR2: SGDLS and YYNGEE. CDR3 size: 16 residues. Trimming cost V 3 bases and J 3 bases, with 15 bases left between them. The CDR3 here is CASSAVGGSDTGELFF. The CDR3 region has the DNA TGTGCCAGCAGCGCGGTAGGCGGGTCAGACACCGGGGAGCTGTTTTTT.

The genes are TRBV6-4 and TRBJ1-5; 12 positions match TRBD1. The CDR3 spans 17 residues. Losses at the gene ends were 6 bases for V and 0 bases for J; bases not matched to a gene: 6. CDR1 and CDR2 from the germline V gene are MRHNA and SNTAGT. CDR3 coding DNA: TGTGCCAGCAGGGGACAGGGGGCTCCTTATAGCAATCAGCCCCAGCATTTT. It encodes CASRGQGAPYSNQPQHF.

The rearrangement joins TRBV3-1 (or the pseudogene TRBV3-2) to TRBJ2-4; maybe TRBD1 (6 bases). Trimming removed 2 bases at V and 0 bases at J, with 11 bases between. Germline CDR1 is LGHDT and CDR2 is YNNKEL (reference sequence). The CDR3 sequence is 16 residues long. In nucleotides, the CDR3 is TGTGCCAGCAGCCAAAGGACAGAACTAGCCAAAAACATTCAGTACTTC. Protein sequence: CASSQRTELAKNIQYF.

A few counts support this clone. The gene calls are TRBV5-1 and TRBJ2-5, with TRBD1 identical over 8 bases. The CDR3 contains 15 residues. Germline values: CDR1 SGHRS, CDR2 YFSETQ. V lost 0 bases to trimming and J lost 9 bases; unmatched junction nucleotides: 10. The DNA of the CDR3 is TGCGCCAGCAGCTTGGTGACAGGGGTGCGGGTGGCCCAGTACTTC. It yields the protein CASSLVTGVRVAQYF. Combining the CDR3 with reference TRBV5-1 and TRBJ2-5 gives the whole variable domain KAGVTQTPRYLIKTRGQQVTLSCSPISGHRSVSWYQQTPGQGLQFLFEYFSETQRNKGNFPGRFSGRQFSNSRSEMNVSTLELGDSALYLCASSLVTGVRVAQYFGPGTRLLVL.

This chain links TRBV3-1 (or the pseudogene TRBV3-2) with TRBJ2-4; TRBD1 matches at 7 bases. The CDR3 loop spans 13 amino acids. The V gene end was trimmed by 0 bases and the J gene end by 9 bases; junction bases not matched to a gene: 2. Germline V gene data show CDR1 as LGHDT and CDR2 as YNNKEL (reference sequence). CDR3 coding DNA: TGTGCCAGCAGCCAAGAGGCAGGGGGCATTCAGTACTTC. Translating gives CASSQEAGGIQYF.

V and J are TRBV3-1 (or the pseudogene TRBV3-2) and TRBJ1-2; D is possibly TRBD1 (5 bases). CDR1 is LGHDT, CDR2 YNNKEL, per germline (reference sequence). Deletions cut 3 bases from V and 4 bases from J, with 18 bases between. This CDR3 has 16 amino acids. DNA of the CDR3: TGTGCCAGCAGCCATGTCGACCCAGGGAAATCCTATGGCTACACCTTC. Translating it yields CASSHVDPGKSYGYTF.

This chain joins TRBV9 and TRBJ1-2; D gene unclear. CDR1 is SGDLS, CDR2 YYNGEE, per germline. The CDR3 covers 14 residues. The V end was cut by 5 bases, the J end by 6 bases, with 17 bases between. The CDR3, as DNA: TGTGCCAGCAGTCCCTCCGGTTCACCCGATGGCTACACCTTC. It translates to CASSPSGSPDGYTF. Together with reference TRBV9 and TRBJ1-2, the CDR3 gives the full variable domain: DSGVTQTPKHLITATGQRVTLRCSPRSGDLSVYWYQQSLDQGLQFLIQYYNGEERAKGNILERFSAQQFPDLHSELNLSSLELGDSALYFCASSPSGSPDGYTFGSGTRLTVV.

The sample holds one count of this clone. The chain links TRBV18 to TRBJ2-5; 10 bases map to TRBD1. Per the germline V gene, CDR1 is KGHSH and CDR2 is LQKENI. V gave up 0 bases and J gave up 3 bases; unmatched junction bases: 7. The CDR3 is made up of 17 amino acids. CDR3 sequence reads: CASSPPFRDRGKETQYF. In DNA form, the CDR3 reads TGTGCCAGCTCACCACCATTCCGGGACAGGGGCAAAGAGACCCAGTACTTC.

The CDR3 DNA reads as TGTGCTTTTACTCAGGGGCTTCGGTCTGGAAACACCATATATTTT. This encodes CAFTQGLRSGNTIYF. The chain links TRBV5-4 to TRBJ1-3; D perhaps matches TRBD1 (6 bases). The CDR3 is 15 amino acids. CDR1 is SGHNT and CDR2 is YYREEE in the germline V gene (reference sequence).

CDR3: CASSLKGSGTGELFF. The CDR3 DNA reads as TGTGCCAGCAGCTTGAAGGGCTCCGGCACCGGGGAGCTGTTTTTT. V gene TRBV5-4 combines with J gene TRBJ2-2; unclear D gene. The V gene lost 1 base and the J gene lost 4 bases, with 11 bases spanning the gap. The CDR3 covers 15 residues. The germline V gene has CDR1 SGHNT and CDR2 YYREEE (reference sequence). The full variable domain, rest sourced from reference TRBV5-4 and TRBJ2-2, is ETGVTQSPTHLIKTRGQQVTLRCSSQSGHNTVSWYQQALGQGPQFIFQYYREEENGRGNFPPRFSGLQFPNYSSELNVNALELDDSALYLCASSLKGSGTGELFFGEGSRLTVL.

This clone has just a few counts. The rearrangement links TRBV19 to TRBJ1-1; TRBD1 might be the D (5 bases). The germline V and J ends were trimmed by 3 bases and 4 bases, with 15 bases remaining between them. The germline V gene has CDR1 LNHDA and CDR2 SQIVND (reference sequence). This CDR3 has 15 amino acids. CDR3 loop: CASSMGPGRGTEAFF. CDR3 nucleotide sequence: TGTGCCAGTAGTATGGGGCCGGGGCGGGGCACTGAAGCTTTCTTT.

The chain combines TRBV7-9 with TRBJ2-7; the D gene is possibly TRBD1 (6 bases). The V gene's germline CDR1 is SEHNR and CDR2 FQNEAQ (reference sequence). The CDR3 sequence is 14 residues long. V lost 4 bases to trimming and J lost 6 bases, with 16 bases between them. DNA for the CDR3: TGTGCCAGCAGCTCATACAGGGATCTCGGCGAGCAGTACTTC. Its protein is CASSSYRDLGEQYF.

V usage is TRBV7-9 and J usage is TRBJ1-2, with D unclear. V lost 4 bases to trimming and J lost 6 bases, with 12 bases between them. CDR1 SEHNR and CDR2 FQNEAQ come from the germline V gene (reference sequence). The CDR3 totals 13 residues. CDR3 nucleotides: TGTGCCAGCAGCTCCATGGCCGGGGATGGCTACACCTTC. Translated: CASSSMAGDGYTF. The full variable domain, its missing parts supplied by reference TRBV7-9 and TRBJ1-2, is DTGVSQNPRHKITKRGQNVTFRCDPISEHNRLYWYRQTLGQGPEFLTYFQNEAQLEKSRLLSDRFSAERPKGSFSTLEIQRTEQGDSAMYLCASSSMAGDGYTFGSGTRLTVV.

This clone was found once. One end of the junction fails to match germline, which may point to a read error. The gene calls are TRBV7-7 and TRBJ2-5, with D tentatively TRBD1 (6 bases). The length of the CDR3 is 13 residues. Germline-derived CDR1 and CDR2 are SSHAT and FNYEAQ (reference sequence). The CDR3 bases are TGTGCTAGCAGCAAGGACAGTCAAGAGACCCAGTACTTC. This translates into CASSKDSQETQYF.

The chain combines TRBV5-6 with TRBJ1-5; D call uncertain. CDR1 SGHDT and CDR2 YYEEEE come from the germline V gene. Trimming stripped 0 bases from V and 7 bases from J, with 11 bases between. The CDR3 loop spans 14 amino acids. The DNA for the CDR3 is TGTGCCAGCAGCTTGGGCCCTTCAGCGCAGCCCCAGCATTTT. This codes for CASSLGPSAQPQHF.

The J gene is TRBJ1-5, the V gene TRBV19; D is ambiguous. CDR1 LNHDA and CDR2 SQIVND come from the germline V gene (reference sequence). V was cut by 6 bases and J by 0 bases, with 12 bases left in between. The CDR3 sequence is 15 residues long. The CDR3 sequence: CASRSSPNSNQPQHF. DNA for the CDR3: TGTGCCAGTAGGTCCAGCCCTAATAGCAATCAGCCCCAGCATTTT.

The chain employs TRBV6-5 and TRBJ1-2; D might be TRBD1 (6 bases). The germline V gene has CDR1 MNHEY and CDR2 SVGAGI. The length of the CDR3 is 14 residues. Deletions cut 6 bases from V and 3 bases from J, with 14 bases between. CDR3 DNA sequence: TGTGCCAGCAGGGGGGCCCTACCGTACTATGGCTACACCTTC. Translation gives CASRGALPYYGYTF.

The chain joins TRBV6-2 or TRBV6-3 to TRBJ1-5; 9 nucleotides line up with TRBD1. CDR1 and CDR2 from the germline V gene are MNHEY and SVGEGT. The V segment lost 5 bases and the J segment 5 bases; nucleotides outside the gene matches: 7. The CDR3 contains 15 residues. Written as DNA, the CDR3 is TGTGCCAGCAGTCCCCTTCGGGACAGGGATCAGCCCCAGCATTTT. Its translation: CASSPLRDRDQPQHF.